Listed below are T cell receptor beta chains from one sample, sequenced in a study of T cell responses to AZD1222 COVID-19 vaccine. Only in-frame clones appear in the TCRdb table, and some are missing; sequencing was by immunoSEQ multiplex PCR. The sample gives 110,000 to 150,000 clones, 70% to 90% of which show up once; over 7% is in the top ten. This specimen was peripheral blood, taken on day 0 of AZD1222 vaccination. The receptors here all came from an adult in good health. CDR3s include the opening cysteine and the closing phenylalanine or tryptophan. A D gene is named only where the DNA matches it firmly. Clone size, where shown, is once, few, many, or a class for clones that have expanded.

TRBD2	TRBV5-4	NA	TRBJ2-7	TGTGCCAGCAGCAGGACTAGCGGGGGGCAGCTTGGCGGGCAGTACTTC	CASSRTSGGQLGGQYF
NA	TRBV28	NA	TRBJ1-4	TGTGCCAGCAGTTTTTGGGGCTTGGGTGAAAAACTGTTTTTT	CASSFWGLGEKLFF
NA	TRBV6-1	NA	TRBJ2-1	TGTGCCAGCAGTGAAAGGGCGCCGAGCTCCTACAATGAGCAGTTCTTC	CASSERAPSSYNEQFF
NA	TRBV6-5	NA	TRBJ1-2	TGTGCCAGCAGTTACACGGACATAGATGGCTACACCTTC	CASSYTDIDGYTF
TRBD1	TRBV18	NA	TRBJ1-4	TGTGCCAGCTCACCACCGATGGGACAGGGTAATGAAAAACTGTTTTTT	CASSPPMGQGNEKLFF
NA	TRBV7-2	NA	TRBJ2-1	TGTGCCAGCAGCACCGGACTTAACAATGAGCAGTTCTTC	CASSTGLNNEQFF
NA	TRBV7-9	NA	TRBJ1-3	TGTGCCAGCAGCTTAGGCACCTCTGGAAACACCATATATTTT	CASSLGTSGNTIYF
TRBD1	TRBV30	NA	TRBJ1-4	TGTGCCTGGAGTGGGCGCGTTGGACAGGGCCGTGAAAAACTGTTTTTT	CAWSGRVGQGREKLFF
NA	TRBV6-5	NA	TRBJ2-2	TGTGCCAGCAGATCAACCGGGGAGCTGTTTTTT	CASRSTGELFF
NA	TRBV18	NA	TRBJ1-1	TGTGCCAGCTCCCCGGGGGTGACAGGAGGGACTGAAGCTTTCTTT	CASSPGVTGGTEAFF
TRBD1	TRBV10-1	once	TRBJ2-7	TGCGCCAGCAGCGGGACAGGCCGGGACGAGCAGTACTTC	CASSGTGRDEQYF
TRBD1	TRBV19	NA	TRBJ2-2	TGTGCCAGTAGTATATTAGGGGGCGCCGGGGAGCTGTTTTTT	CASSILGGAGELFF
NA	TRBV4-1	few	TRBJ2-1	TGCGCCAGCAGCCAATTAGCGGAACTGTACAATGAGCAGTTCTTC	CASSQLAELYNEQFF
NA	TRBV19	NA	TRBJ1-4	TGTGCCAGTAGTTCAAGATACGGAACGAATGAAAAACTGTTTTTT	CASSSRYGTNEKLFF
NA	TRBV3-1/TRBV3-2	NA	TRBJ1-1	TGTGCCAGCAGCCAAGGTCCAGGGAACACTGAAGCTTTCTTT	CASSQGPGNTEAFF
NA	TRBV27	NA	TRBJ2-7	TGTGCCAGCAGTTTATCGGCGGGCCCCTCCTACGAGCAGTACTTC	CASSLSAGPSYEQYF
TRBD2	TRBV11-2	NA	TRBJ2-7	TGTGCCAGCAGCACCGCTGAACTAGCGGGGGGGGAGCAGTACTTC	CASSTAELAGGEQYF
NA	TRBV29-1	NA	TRBJ2-2	TGCAGCGTTGCCGAATGGGACATCTACACCGGGGAGCTGTTTTTT	CSVAEWDIYTGELFF
NA	TRBV29-1	few	TRBJ1-1	TGCAGCGTTCGTCCGGGGGGGTCGAACACTGAAGCTTTCTTT	CSVRPGGSNTEAFF
TRBD1	TRBV27	NA	TRBJ1-1	TGTGCCAGCAGTCCAGGGACAGGGAGGTGGAACACTGAAGCTTTCTTT	CASSPGTGRWNTEAFF
TRBD2	TRBV14	NA	TRBJ2-3	TGTGCCAGCAGCCCCGGCAGCGGGAGGGCGGAGACAGATACGCAGTATTTT	CASSPGSGRAETDTQYF
TRBD2	TRBV6-5	NA	TRBJ2-7	TGTGCCAGCAGTTACAGCGGGAAGGGCTCCTACGAGCAGTACTTC	CASSYSGKGSYEQYF
NA	TRBV19	NA	TRBJ2-3	TGTGCCAGACGTTGGGGGAGCAGAAGCACAGATACGCAGTATTTT	CARRWGSRSTDTQYF
NA	TRBV10-3	NA	TRBJ1-3	TGTGCCATCAGTGAGTCCGGGTCCTCTGGAAACACCATATATTTT	CAISESGSSGNTIYF
TRBD1	TRBV19	NA	TRBJ1-6	TGTGCCAGTGGAGGAGGACAGGGTTTGTCACCCCTCCACTTT	CASGGGQGLSPLHF
TRBD2	TRBV6-5	few	TRBJ2-4	TGTGCCAGCAGCCCCTCAGCGGGGGGGAACATTCAGTACTTC	CASSPSAGGNIQYF
NA	TRBV3-1/TRBV3-2	NA	TRBJ2-5	TGTGCCAGCTCCGACGGACTGTCCGAGACCCAGTACTTC	CASSDGLSETQYF
NA	TRBV6-5	NA	TRBJ1-6	TGTGCCAGCAGCCCCAGGGTAGAAAGGAAACCCCTCCACTTT	CASSPRVERKPLHF
NA	TRBV5-1	NA	TRBJ1-2	TGCGCCAGCAGCTTGGACAGGCAGAACTATGGCTACACCTTC	CASSLDRQNYGYTF